This paragraph covers one T cell receptor beta chain sequence. A single base separates this from a much larger clone, so it may be a read error. The data stem from a study of human T cells and chemical hapten exposure. Across the study: Sensitization was performed using 2% DPC on a roughly 2 cm by roughly 2 cm upper inner arm skin site.

This sample's time point: patch test 2, 6 weeks after DPC sensitization. Treatment defined: therapeutic diphenylcyclopropenone sensitization with weekly scalp DPC. Germline-derived CDR1 and CDR2 are DFQATT and SNEGSKA (reference sequence). The CDR3 loop spans 9 amino acids. Original data processing: The number of TCRs in each sample had a median of about 96,000 and spanned about 20,000 to 690,600. TCRdb reprocessed the RACE reads with MiXCR, giving one entry per CDR3 protein. The V and J calls shown here were made by TCRdb, not taken from the authors' results. The sample shows roughly 96,000 distinct CDR3 sequences, 9% to 9.5% of them seen only once.

This TCR was sampled from a woman in her forties with alopecia areata. Some clones in this sample may be carry-over from other donors' samples. The material was whole blood, obtained in connection with sensitization to the hapten diphenylcyclopropenone (DPC). The gene calls are TRBV20-1 and TRBJ2-1; D uncertain. In DNA, the CDR3 is TGCAGTGCTAGAAACCCCTACCTCTTC. Protein: CSARNPYLF.